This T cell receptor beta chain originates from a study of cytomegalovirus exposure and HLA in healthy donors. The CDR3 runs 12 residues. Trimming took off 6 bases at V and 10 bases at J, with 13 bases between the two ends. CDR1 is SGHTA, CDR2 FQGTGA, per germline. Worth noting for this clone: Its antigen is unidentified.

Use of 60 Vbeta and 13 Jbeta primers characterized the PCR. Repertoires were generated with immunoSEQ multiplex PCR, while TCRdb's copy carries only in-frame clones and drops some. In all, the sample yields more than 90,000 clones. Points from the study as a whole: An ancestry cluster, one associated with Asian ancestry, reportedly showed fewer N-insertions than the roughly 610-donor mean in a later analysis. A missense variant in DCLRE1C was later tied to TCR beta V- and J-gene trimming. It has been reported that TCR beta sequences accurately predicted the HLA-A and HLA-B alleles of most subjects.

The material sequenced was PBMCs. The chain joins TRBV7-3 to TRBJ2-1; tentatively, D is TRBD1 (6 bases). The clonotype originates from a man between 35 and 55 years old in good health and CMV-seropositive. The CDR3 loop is CASRALGTEQFF. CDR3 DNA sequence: TGTGCCAGCAGGGCACTCGGGACAGAGCAGTTCTTC.